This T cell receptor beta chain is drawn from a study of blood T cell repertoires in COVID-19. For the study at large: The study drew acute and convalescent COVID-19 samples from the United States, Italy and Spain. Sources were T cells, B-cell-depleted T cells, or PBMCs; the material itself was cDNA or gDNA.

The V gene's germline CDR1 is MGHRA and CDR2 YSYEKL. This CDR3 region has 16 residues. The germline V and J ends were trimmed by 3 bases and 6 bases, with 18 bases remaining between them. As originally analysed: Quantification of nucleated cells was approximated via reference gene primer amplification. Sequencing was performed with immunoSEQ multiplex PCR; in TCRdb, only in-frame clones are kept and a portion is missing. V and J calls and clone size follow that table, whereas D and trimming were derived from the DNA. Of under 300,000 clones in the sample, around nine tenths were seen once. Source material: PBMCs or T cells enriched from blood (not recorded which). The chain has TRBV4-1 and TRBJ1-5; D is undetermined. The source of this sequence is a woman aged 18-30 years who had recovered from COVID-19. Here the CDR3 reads CASSHPGGRVGQPQHF. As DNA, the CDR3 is TGCGCCAGCAGCCATCCCGGCGGGAGGGTGGGTCAGCCCCAGCATTTT.